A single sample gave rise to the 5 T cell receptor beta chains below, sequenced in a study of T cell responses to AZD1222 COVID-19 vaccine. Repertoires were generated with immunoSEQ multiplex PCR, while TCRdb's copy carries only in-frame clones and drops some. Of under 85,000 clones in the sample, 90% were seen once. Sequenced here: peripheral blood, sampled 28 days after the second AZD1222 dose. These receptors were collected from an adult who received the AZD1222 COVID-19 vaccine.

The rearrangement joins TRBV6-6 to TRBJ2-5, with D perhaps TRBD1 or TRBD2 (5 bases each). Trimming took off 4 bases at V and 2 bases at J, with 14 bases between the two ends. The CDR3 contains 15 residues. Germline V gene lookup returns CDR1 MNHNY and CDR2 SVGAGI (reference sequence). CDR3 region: CASSSSIEGQETQYF. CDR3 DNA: TGTGCCAGCAGTTCGAGTATAGAGGGGCAAGAGACCCAGTACTTC.

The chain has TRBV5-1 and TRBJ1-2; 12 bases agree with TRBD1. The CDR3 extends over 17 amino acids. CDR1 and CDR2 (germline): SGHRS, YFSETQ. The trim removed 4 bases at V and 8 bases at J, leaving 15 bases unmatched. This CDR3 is CASSTGTGGFLDDGYTF. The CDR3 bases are TGCGCCAGCAGCACCGGGACAGGGGGCTTCTTAGATGACGGCTACACCTTC.

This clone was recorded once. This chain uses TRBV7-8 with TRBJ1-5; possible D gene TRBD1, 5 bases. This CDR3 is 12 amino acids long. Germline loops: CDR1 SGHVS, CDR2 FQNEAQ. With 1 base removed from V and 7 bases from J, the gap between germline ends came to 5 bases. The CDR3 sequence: CASSLGGQPQHF. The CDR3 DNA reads TGTGCCAGCAGCTTAGGGGGCCAGCCCCAGCATTTT. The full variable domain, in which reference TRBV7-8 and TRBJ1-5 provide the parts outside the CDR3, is GAGVSQSPRYKVAKRGQDVALRCDPISGHVSLFWYQQALGQGPEFLTYFQNEAQLDKSGLPSDRFFAERPEGSVSTLKIQRTQQEDSAVYLCASSLGGQPQHFGDGTRLSIL.

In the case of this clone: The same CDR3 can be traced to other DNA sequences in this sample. The CDR3 loop reads CASSFEGNTEAFF. As DNA, the CDR3 is TGTGCCAGCAGTTTCGAGGGAAACACTGAAGCTTTCTTT. This chain uses TRBV6-5 with TRBJ1-1; D remains unclear. The V and J ends lost 4 bases and 2 bases respectively, with 8 bases between them. The CDR3 length is 13 residues. Germline-derived CDR1 and CDR2 are MNHEY and SVGAGI.

CDR3 residues: CASSQDGGEAFF. CDR3 bases: TGTGCCAGCAGCCAAGATGGAGGTGAAGCTTTCTTT. This rearrangement joins TRBV3-1 (or the pseudogene TRBV3-2) to TRBJ1-1; D remains ambiguous. The CDR3 consists of 12 residues. Germline V CDR1 and CDR2: LGHDT, YNNKEL (reference sequence). Trimming left V 0 bases short and J 7 bases short, with 6 bases between.